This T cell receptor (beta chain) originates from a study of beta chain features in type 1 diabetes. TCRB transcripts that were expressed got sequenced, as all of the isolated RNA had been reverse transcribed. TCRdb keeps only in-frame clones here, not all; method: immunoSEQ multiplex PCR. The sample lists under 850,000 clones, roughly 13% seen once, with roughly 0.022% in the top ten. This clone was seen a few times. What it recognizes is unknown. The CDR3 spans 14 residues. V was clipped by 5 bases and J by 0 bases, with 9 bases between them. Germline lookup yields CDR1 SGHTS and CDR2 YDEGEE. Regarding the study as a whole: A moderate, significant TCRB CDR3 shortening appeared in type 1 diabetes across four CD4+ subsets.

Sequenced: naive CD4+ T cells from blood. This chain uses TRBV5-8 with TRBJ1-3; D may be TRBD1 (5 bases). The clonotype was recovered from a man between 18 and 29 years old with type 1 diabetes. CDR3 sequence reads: CASSLTASGNTIYF. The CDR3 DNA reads TGTGCCAGCAGTCTGACAGCCTCTGGAAACACCATATATTTT.